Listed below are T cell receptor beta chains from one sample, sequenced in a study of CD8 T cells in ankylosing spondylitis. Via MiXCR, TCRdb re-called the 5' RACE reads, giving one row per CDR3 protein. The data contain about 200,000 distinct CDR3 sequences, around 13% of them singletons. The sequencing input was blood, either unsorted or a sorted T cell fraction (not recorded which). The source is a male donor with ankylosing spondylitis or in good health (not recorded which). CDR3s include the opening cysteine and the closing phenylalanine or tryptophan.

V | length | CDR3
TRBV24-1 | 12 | CATSDSTEGYTF
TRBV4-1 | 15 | CASSQASGRKTEAFF
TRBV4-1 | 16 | CASSPPGQYRNYGYTF
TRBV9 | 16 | CASSVDASGTTDTQYF
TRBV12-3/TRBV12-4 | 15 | CASSSHMSSNQPQHF
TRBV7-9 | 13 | CASSSGHSYEQYF
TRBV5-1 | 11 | CASVASSEAFF
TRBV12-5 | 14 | CASGLIGGYNEQFF
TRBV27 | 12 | CASSSANTEAFF
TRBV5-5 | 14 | CASSPEGNTGELFF
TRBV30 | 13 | CAWSPGTGYEQYF
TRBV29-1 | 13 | CSVGDREASEQYF
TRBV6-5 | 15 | CASSYFNSGIDEQFF
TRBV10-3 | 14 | CAISEITGGNTQYF
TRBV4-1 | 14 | CASSQVLGPREQFF
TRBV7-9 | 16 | CASSSRLAGSSDTQYF
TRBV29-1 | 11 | CSAATSSEQFF
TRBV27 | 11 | CAAGDTGELFF
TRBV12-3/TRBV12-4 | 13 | CASNHSPQETQYF
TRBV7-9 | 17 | CASSLGYRGLVTGELFF
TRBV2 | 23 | CASSGRRLHRDRGRITNTGELFF
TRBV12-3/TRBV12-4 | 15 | CASSLGSVAYNEQFF
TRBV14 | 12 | CASSYGPGTQYF
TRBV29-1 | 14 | CSVERPGGTYEQYF
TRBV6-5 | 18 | CASSYFYDRGNYTDTQYF
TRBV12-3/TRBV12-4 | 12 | CASTVGGRTQHF
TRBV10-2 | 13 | CASRTDLNTEAFF
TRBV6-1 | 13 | CASRGPSSYEQYF
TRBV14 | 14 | CASSRRSDHYGYTF
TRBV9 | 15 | CASSPISAGANVLTF
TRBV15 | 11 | CATSTFDEQYF
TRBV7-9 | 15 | CASSQWDVPNYGYTF
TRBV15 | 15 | CATSSERGPYNEQFF
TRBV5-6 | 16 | CASSLGSGVAKNIQYF
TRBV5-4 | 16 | CASGQGLALNTGELFF
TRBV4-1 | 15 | CASSLRDSFKNIQYF
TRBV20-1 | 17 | CSAREVEVAGPADTQYF
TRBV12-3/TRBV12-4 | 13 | CASSPTVTYEQYF
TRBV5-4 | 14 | CASSWGAGLAEQYF
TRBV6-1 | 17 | CASSALQREWLGETQYF
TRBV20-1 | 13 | CSATTGEGYGYTF
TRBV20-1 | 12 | CSPAGFGYEQYF
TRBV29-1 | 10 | CSVKVTEAFF
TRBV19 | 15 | CASSITPSGSVEQFF
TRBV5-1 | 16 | CASSPGTGDSSYEQYF
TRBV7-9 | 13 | CASSPEGQGGYTF